This T cell receptor beta chain was sequenced for a study of PD-1 blockade in classical Hodgkin lymphoma. Sequencing was performed with immunoSEQ multiplex PCR; in TCRdb, only in-frame clones are kept and a portion is missing. The table lists about 89,000 clones, 90% of them singletons. Broader study findings: While CD8+ TCR diversity did not rise significantly by C4D1, CD4+ TCR diversity did. Whoever responded completely had baseline diversity much like that seen in newly diagnosed patients. What caused the repertoire differences, perhaps disease activity or prior therapy, remains undefined.

The CDR3 runs to 13 residues. Germline loops: CDR1 KGHSH, CDR2 LQKENI. V gave up 7 bases and J gave up 6 bases, with 13 bases separating them. Documented time point: cycle 4 day 1 (C4D1), after five to seven weeks of nivolumab. Brentuximab vedotin exposure varied among the patients, all of whom had relapsed after autologous stem cell transplantation. A note on this clone: The target antigen is unknown.

This clonotype was obtained from a human donor with classical Hodgkin lymphoma. This chain connects TRBV18 to TRBJ1-5, with D possibly TRBD1 on 5 matching bases. This material consisted of peripheral blood mononuclear cells (PBMCs), taken before the fourth cycle of nivolumab. CDR3 region: CASLPGGFQPQHF. The CDR3 DNA follows: TGTGCCAGCTTACCGGGGGGATTTCAGCCCCAGCATTTT. The full variable domain, in which reference TRBV18 and TRBJ1-5 provide the parts outside the CDR3, is NAGVMQNPRHLVRRRGQEARLRCSPMKGHSHVYWYRQLPEEGLKFMVYLQKENIIDESGMPKERFSAEFPKEGPSILRIQQVVRGDSAAYFCASLPGGFQPQHFGDGTRLSIL.